Described below is a single TCR beta chain sequence and its context. Its cognate antigen is unknown. Between the trimmed V and J ends, which lost 6 bases and 8 bases, there was a span of 14 bases. This CDR3 spans 14 amino acids. The germline V gene encodes CDR1 SNHLY and CDR2 FYNNEI. Genomic DNA templated the TCR beta VDJ and CDR3 profiling. TCRdb re-called the reads through MiXCR, storing one row per CDR3 protein. The sample consists of approximately 200,000 distinct CDR3 sequences, roughly 55% of them appearing once. The data originate from a study of CD8+CD57+ T cells in acquired aplastic anemia. Study as a whole: The sorted CD4+ and CD8+ cells yielded an average around 3.2 ug of DNA. There were 10 million to 12 million reads, on average, for CD4+ cells from healthy donors. Overall study findings and caveats: The same twenty-nine CD8+ CDR3 sequences occurred in patients and in controls. Between the patient and control groups, CD8+ Simpson's diversity did not differ significantly.

The gene calls are TRBV2 and TRBJ1-6; a weak D match, TRBD1 (5 bases). Sequencing used sorted CD4+, CD8+, or CD8+CD57+ T cells (not recorded which) from PBMCs. The receptor was isolated from a human donor in good health. CDR3 sequence reads: CASRQGPVDSPLHF. DNA for the CDR3: TGTGCCAGCAGGCAGGGTCCCGTTGATTCACCCCTCCACTTT.